This TCR beta chain stems from a study of identical twins. Study-wide findings and caveats: Twins showed weaker excess sharing in their beta out-of-frame sequences.

CDR3 length: 16 amino acids. The germline gives CDR1 DFQATT, CDR2 SNEGSKA (reference sequence). V trimming: 3 bases; J trimming: 2 bases; junction bases outside the gene matches: 10. Via MiXCR, TCRdb re-called the 5' RACE reads, giving one row per CDR3 protein. The data hold some 1,600,000 distinct CDR3 sequences, with under 35% observed a single time. As concerns this clonotype: Antigen unknown.

The chain couples TRBV20-1 to TRBJ1-5, with TRBD1 identical over 7 bases. The receptor was isolated from a newborn girl in good health. Specimen: cord blood. CDR3 nucleotides: TGCAGTGCTAGTCCCTGGGAGGGGGCTGGCAATCAGCCCCAGCATTTT. Amino acids: CSASPWEGAGNQPQHF.